The rows below give T cell receptor beta chains drawn from one sample of a study of shared clonotypes between healthy human individuals. Measured with immunoSEQ multiplex PCR; TCRdb has only the in-frame clones, and not every one. The data show more than 400,000 clones, more than 65% seen once. The specimen was PBMCs. The receptors shown here come from a middle-aged woman in good health. Some clones in this sample may be carry-over from other donors' samples. The CDR3 runs from the conserved cysteine through the conserved F or W. Fields, in order: CDR3 DNA, CDR3 protein, J gene, D gene, V gene, clone size. A D gene is named only where the DNA matches it firmly. The size of a clone is reported for some rows only, either as once, few or many, or as a class for expanded clones.

cdr3_nt: TGTGCCAGCTCAGGCTTTGGGGGTAGCGATGAGCAGTTCTTC
cdr3_aa: CASSGFGGSDEQFF
j_call: TRBJ2-1
d_call: .
v_call: TRBV6-5
clone_size: .

cdr3_nt: TGCAGCGTTGACCTAGGGAGATGGCAGGGAGTAGGCGATGAGCAGTTCTTC
cdr3_aa: CSVDLGRWQGVGDEQFF
j_call: TRBJ2-1
d_call: .
v_call: TRBV29-1
clone_size: .

cdr3_nt: TGTGCCAGCAGCGCCCGACTAGCGGGAGGTACTGGGGCCAACGTCCTGACTTTC
cdr3_aa: CASSARLAGGTGANVLTF
j_call: TRBJ2-6
d_call: TRBD2
v_call: TRBV9
clone_size: .

cdr3_nt: TGTGCCTGGAGTGTGGGTACTAATGAAAAACTGTTTTTT
cdr3_aa: CAWSVGTNEKLFF
j_call: TRBJ1-4
d_call: .
v_call: TRBV30
clone_size: .

cdr3_nt: TGTGCCAGCAGTCAGGGGGAGACCCAGTACTTC
cdr3_aa: CASSQGETQYF
j_call: TRBJ2-5
d_call: .
v_call: TRBV6-5
clone_size: .

cdr3_nt: TGTGCCAGCAGTGTTATGGGCAGGGGGAGGGATGGCTACACCTTC
cdr3_aa: CASSVMGRGRDGYTF
j_call: TRBJ1-2
d_call: TRBD1
v_call: TRBV2
clone_size: .

cdr3_nt: TGTGCCAGCAGCCCCTGGGTTAGTAGCGGGAGTGAGACCCAGTACTTC
cdr3_aa: CASSPWVSSGSETQYF
j_call: TRBJ2-5
d_call: TRBD2
v_call: TRBV7-2
clone_size: .

cdr3_nt: TGTGCCAGCAGCGTATCAGTAGTAACGAACTACAATGAGCAGTTCTTC
cdr3_aa: CASSVSVVTNYNEQFF
j_call: TRBJ2-1
d_call: .
v_call: TRBV9
clone_size: few

cdr3_nt: TGTGCCAGCAGTGAGCGGGGACGGGAGAACACCGGGGAGCTGTTTTTT
cdr3_aa: CASSERGRENTGELFF
j_call: TRBJ2-2
d_call: .
v_call: TRBV25-1
clone_size: .

cdr3_nt: TGTGCCAGCTCACCACCGGCAGGGGTGGGCGAGCAGTACTTC
cdr3_aa: CASSPPAGVGEQYF
j_call: TRBJ2-7
d_call: .
v_call: TRBV18
clone_size: .

cdr3_nt: TGCGCCAGCAGCGTTGGCCCTAGCGGGAGTGGCGAGCAGTACTTC
cdr3_aa: CASSVGPSGSGEQYF
j_call: TRBJ2-7
d_call: TRBD2
v_call: TRBV5-1
clone_size: .

cdr3_nt: TGTGCCAGCAGCTCAGATACTAGCGGGCCCTCCTACGAGCAGTACTTC
cdr3_aa: CASSSDTSGPSYEQYF
j_call: TRBJ2-7
d_call: TRBD2
v_call: TRBV7-3
clone_size: .

cdr3_nt: TGCGCCAGCAGCCAACGGACGGGAGTAGGAGGTGGGGAGCTGTTTTTT
cdr3_aa: CASSQRTGVGGGELFF
j_call: TRBJ2-2
d_call: .
v_call: TRBV4-1
clone_size: .

cdr3_nt: TGCGCCAGCAGCCAGCTCTACGCGGGACAGGAAGAGACCCAGTACTTC
cdr3_aa: CASSQLYAGQEETQYF
j_call: TRBJ2-5
d_call: TRBD1
v_call: TRBV4-1
clone_size: few

cdr3_nt: TGTGCCAGCAGTCCCCCGGCTAGCGCCGTGGCCGGGGAGCTGTTTTTT
cdr3_aa: CASSPPASAVAGELFF
j_call: TRBJ2-2
d_call: .
v_call: TRBV28
clone_size: .

cdr3_nt: TGTGCCAGCAGTGCCCGGGACAGAAGCTCCTACGAGCAGTACTTC
cdr3_aa: CASSARDRSSYEQYF
j_call: TRBJ2-7
d_call: TRBD1
v_call: TRBV6-1
clone_size: .

cdr3_nt: TGTGCCAGCAGCCCTCGGGAGGCGGAACGGGGGACCCAGTACTTC
cdr3_aa: CASSPREAERGTQYF
j_call: TRBJ2-5
d_call: TRBD2
v_call: TRBV7-9
clone_size: .

cdr3_nt: TGTGCCAGCAGTTCGCAGGGGGCGAGAAATGAGCAGTTCTTC
cdr3_aa: CASSSQGARNEQFF
j_call: TRBJ2-1
d_call: TRBD1
v_call: TRBV14
clone_size: .

cdr3_nt: TGCGCCAGCAGCCACATAAACGGTGAAGCTTTCTTT
cdr3_aa: CASSHINGEAFF
j_call: TRBJ1-1
d_call: .
v_call: TRBV4-1
clone_size: once

cdr3_nt: TGTGCCACCAGCAGAGGACTAGCGGGTACCAATGAGCAGTTCTTC
cdr3_aa: CATSRGLAGTNEQFF
j_call: TRBJ2-1
d_call: TRBD2
v_call: TRBV15
clone_size: .

cdr3_nt: TGTGCCAGCAGCTTTCCCCTAATCCATACGCAGTATTTT
cdr3_aa: CASSFPLIHTQYF
j_call: TRBJ2-3
d_call: .
v_call: TRBV11-2
clone_size: once

cdr3_nt: TGTGCCAGCAGCTTACCCGGGACAGGGTTAAAGCAGTACTTC
cdr3_aa: CASSLPGTGLKQYF
j_call: TRBJ2-7
d_call: TRBD1
v_call: TRBV7-6
clone_size: .

cdr3_nt: TGTGCCATCAGTGAACCGGGCAGAGCCACCGAAGCTTTCTTT
cdr3_aa: CAISEPGRATEAFF
j_call: TRBJ1-1
d_call: .
v_call: TRBV10-3
clone_size: many

cdr3_nt: TGTGCCAGCAGCGGGGACAGGGGGCAAAAGGGCTATGGCTACACCTTC
cdr3_aa: CASSGDRGQKGYGYTF
j_call: TRBJ1-2
d_call: TRBD1
v_call: TRBV5-4
clone_size: .

cdr3_nt: TGTGCCAGCTCACCAGCAATAGCGGGAGGGTCCTACGAGCAGTACTTC
cdr3_aa: CASSPAIAGGSYEQYF
j_call: TRBJ2-7
d_call: TRBD2
v_call: TRBV18
clone_size: .

cdr3_nt: TGCGCCAGCAGCTTGGACACAAACACCGGGGAGCTGTTTTTT
cdr3_aa: CASSLDTNTGELFF
j_call: TRBJ2-2
d_call: .
v_call: TRBV5-1
clone_size: .

cdr3_nt: TGTGCCAGCAGGGGAAATCAGGACGTCTATGGCTACACCTTC
cdr3_aa: CASRGNQDVYGYTF
j_call: TRBJ1-2
d_call: .
v_call: TRBV5-4
clone_size: .

cdr3_nt: TGTGCCAGCAGCCCCCCCGAGGGACGGGGAAACACCATATATTTT
cdr3_aa: CASSPPEGRGNTIYF
j_call: TRBJ1-3
d_call: .
v_call: TRBV7-9
clone_size: .

cdr3_nt: TGTGCCAGCAGCTTAGATTTGGTCAGGGCCGCCTACGAGCAGTACTTC
cdr3_aa: CASSLDLVRAAYEQYF
j_call: TRBJ2-7
d_call: .
v_call: TRBV11-2
clone_size: .